Listed below are T cell receptor beta chains from one sample, sequenced in a study of blood T cell repertoires in COVID-19. Sequenced by immunoSEQ multiplex PCR; TCRdb stores in-frame clones only, minus some. Found here are approximately 34,000 clones, over 70% of them singletons; the top ten hold 8% to 10%. Material for sequencing was peripheral blood. The receptor set was obtained from a human donor in a cohort sampled during active COVID-19. The CDR3 runs from the conserved cysteine through the conserved F or W. D genes are given only for firm matches. Clone size is stated in some rows and not others, as once, few, many or a class when expanded.

J: TRBJ2-1
V: TRBV2
D: TRBD2
size: few
CDR3: CASSERGRAYNEQFF
DNA: TGTGCCAGCAGTGAACGGGGGAGGGCGTACAATGAGCAGTTCTTC

J: TRBJ2-3
V: TRBV13
D: -
size: -
CDR3: CASSLVGVGTDTQYF
DNA: TGTGCCAGCAGCTTAGTAGGGGTTGGGACAGATACGCAGTATTTT

J: TRBJ2-4
V: TRBV15
D: TRBD2
size: -
CDR3: CATSRGGAGVDKNIQYF
DNA: TGTGCCACCAGCAGAGGCGGGGCGGGAGTGGACAAAAACATTCAGTACTTC

J: TRBJ2-4
V: TRBV5-8
D: -
size: -
CDR3: CASSLRLAIAKNIQYF
DNA: TGTGCCAGCAGCTTGAGATTAGCGATAGCCAAAAACATTCAGTACTTC

J: TRBJ2-4
V: TRBV19
D: TRBD2
size: -
CDR3: CASSIVAGENIQYF
DNA: TGTGCCAGTAGTATAGTAGCGGGGGAAAACATTCAGTACTTC

J: TRBJ2-3
V: TRBV6-5
D: TRBD2
size: once
CDR3: CASSSRLAGVDTQYF
DNA: TGTGCCAGCAGTTCCCGACTAGCGGGAGTAGATACGCAGTATTTT

J: TRBJ1-5
V: TRBV18
D: TRBD1
size: -
CDR3: CASSPGTGNQPQHF
DNA: TGTGCCAGCTCACCAGGGACAGGCAATCAGCCCCAGCATTTT

J: TRBJ2-5
V: TRBV7-2
D: TRBD2
size: -
CDR3: CASSLAGRSGGVYQETQYF
DNA: TGTGCCAGCAGCTTAGCGGGGAGGAGCGGGGGGGTATACCAAGAGACCCAGTACTTC

J: TRBJ2-1
V: TRBV27
D: -
size: -
CDR3: CASGRGGRFNEQFF
DNA: TGTGCCAGCGGGAGAGGGGGAAGGTTCAATGAGCAGTTCTTC

J: TRBJ1-3
V: TRBV18
D: TRBD1
size: -
CDR3: CASSQDRAGNTIYF
DNA: TGTGCCAGCTCGCAAGACAGGGCTGGAAACACCATATATTTT

J: TRBJ2-2
V: TRBV7-9
D: -
size: -
CDR3: CASSFVATGELFF
DNA: TGTGCCAGCAGCTTTGTAGCGACCGGGGAGCTGTTTTTT

J: TRBJ2-3
V: TRBV4-3
D: -
size: -
CDR3: CASSQVGVRNTDTQYF
DNA: TGCGCCAGCAGCCAAGTAGGGGTTCGGAACACAGATACGCAGTATTTT

J: TRBJ1-2
V: TRBV2
D: -
size: -
CDR3: CASTRFYGYTF
DNA: TGTGCCAGCACGAGATTCTATGGCTACACCTTC

J: TRBJ2-3
V: TRBV5-4
D: TRBD1
size: -
CDR3: CASSPPGQGTDTQYF
DNA: TGTGCCAGCAGCCCACCGGGACAGGGAACAGATACGCAGTATTTT

J: TRBJ1-3
V: TRBV28
D: -
size: -
CDR3: CASSLSSGNTIYF
DNA: TGTGCCAGCAGTTTATCCTCCGGAAACACCATATATTTT

J: TRBJ2-5
V: TRBV5-1
D: -
size: -
CDR3: CASSYGGSGNQETQYF
DNA: TGCGCCAGCAGCTACGGTGGTTCCGGGAATCAAGAGACCCAGTACTTC

J: TRBJ1-1
V: TRBV29-1
D: -
size: -
CDR3: CSVEGIRGTEAFF
DNA: TGCAGCGTTGAGGGTATCAGGGGCACTGAAGCTTTCTTT

J: TRBJ2-5
V: TRBV14
D: TRBD2
size: -
CDR3: CASSPPGLAGDRKTQYF
DNA: TGTGCCAGCAGCCCTCCAGGGCTAGCGGGAGATCGAAAGACCCAGTACTTC

J: TRBJ2-5
V: TRBV9
D: -
size: -
CDR3: CASSVASGGLQETQYF
DNA: TGTGCCAGCAGCGTAGCGAGCGGAGGATTACAAGAGACCCAGTACTTC

J: TRBJ2-5
V: TRBV2
D: -
size: -
CDR3: CASSEEEGVEETQYF
DNA: TGTGCCAGCAGTGAAGAAGAGGGTGTGGAAGAGACCCAGTACTTC

J: TRBJ2-1
V: TRBV5-5
D: -
size: -
CDR3: CASSLVTSTGNEQFF
DNA: TGTGCCAGCAGCTTGGTTACTAGCACTGGCAATGAGCAGTTCTTC

J: TRBJ1-5
V: TRBV21-1
D: -
size: -
CDR3: CASSKVGSNQPQHF
DNA: TGTGCCAGCAGCAAAGTCGGTAGCAATCAGCCCCAGCATTTT

J: TRBJ1-1
V: TRBV6-5
D: TRBD1
size: -
CDR3: CASRQDRGHTEAFF
DNA: TGTGCCAGCAGGCAAGACAGGGGGCACACTGAAGCTTTCTTT

J: TRBJ1-6
V: TRBV29-1
D: -
size: -
CDR3: CSVVTGSPNSPLHF
DNA: TGCAGCGTGGTAACCGGGAGCCCAAACTCACCCCTCCACTTT

J: TRBJ1-5
V: TRBV12-3/TRBV12-4
D: -
size: -
CDR3: CASSTPSGPQHF
DNA: TGTGCCAGCAGTACCCCCTCGGGGCCCCAGCATTTT

J: TRBJ1-1
V: TRBV27
D: -
size: -
CDR3: CASSLQGAGEAFF
DNA: TGTGCCAGCAGTTTACAAGGGGCCGGAGAAGCTTTCTTT

J: TRBJ2-3
V: TRBV2
D: -
size: -
CDR3: CASSPVVAAVTDTQYF
DNA: TGTGCCAGCAGTCCCGTTGTAGCGGCCGTCACAGATACGCAGTATTTT

J: TRBJ2-5
V: TRBV4-1
D: -
size: -
CDR3: CASSQGPLGRETQYF
DNA: TGCGCCAGCAGCCAAGGTCCTCTAGGCCGAGAGACCCAGTACTTC

J: TRBJ2-3
V: TRBV6-5
D: -
size: once
CDR3: CASRRQVGTDTQYF
DNA: TGTGCCAGCAGACGACAGGTTGGCACAGATACGCAGTATTTT

J: TRBJ2-6
V: TRBV5-1
D: -
size: -
CDR3: CASSLDSTYSGANVLTF
DNA: TGCGCCAGCAGCTTGGACAGTACTTACTCTGGGGCCAACGTCCTGACTTTC

J: TRBJ1-5
V: TRBV6-4
D: -
size: -
CDR3: CASIPMVGTSNQPQHF
DNA: TGTGCCAGCATCCCAATGGTGGGGACAAGCAATCAGCCCCAGCATTTT

J: TRBJ2-1
V: TRBV24-1
D: TRBD1
size: -
CDR3: CATSDLGTGAYNEQFF
DNA: TGTGCCACCAGTGATTTAGGGACAGGAGCCTACAATGAGCAGTTCTTC

J: TRBJ2-1
V: TRBV3-1/TRBV3-2
D: TRBD2
size: few
CDR3: CASSYPSRRGISYNEQFF
DNA: TGTGCCAGCAGCTACCCCTCCCGGCGGGGGATCTCCTACAATGAGCAGTTCTTC

J: TRBJ2-3
V: TRBV7-2
D: TRBD2
size: -
CDR3: CASSLHRLAGITDTQYF
DNA: TGTGCCAGCAGCTTACATCGACTAGCGGGTATCACAGATACGCAGTATTTT

J: TRBJ2-7
V: TRBV7-2
D: TRBD1
size: -
CDR3: CASLGQGENEQYF
DNA: TGTGCCAGCCTGGGACAGGGAGAGAACGAGCAGTACTTC

J: TRBJ1-1
V: TRBV7-2
D: -
size: -
CDR3: CASSLVSGGNTEAFF
DNA: TGTGCCAGCAGCTTAGTTTCAGGTGGGAACACTGAAGCTTTCTTT

J: TRBJ2-1
V: TRBV29-1
D: TRBD2
size: -
CDR3: CSVEDLSGRRNEQFF
DNA: TGCAGCGTTGAAGATCTGAGCGGGAGGAGGAATGAGCAGTTCTTC

J: TRBJ1-2
V: TRBV29-1
D: TRBD1
size: -
CDR3: CSATEGAGYTF
DNA: TGCAGCGCGACAGAGGGGGCTGGCTACACCTTC

J: TRBJ1-4
V: TRBV9
D: TRBD1
size: -
CDR3: CASSYGPDRQNEKLFF
DNA: TGTGCCAGCAGCTACGGACCGGACAGGCAAAATGAAAAACTGTTTTTT

J: TRBJ2-2
V: TRBV12-3/TRBV12-4
D: -
size: -
CDR3: CASTLGVGELFF
DNA: TGTGCCAGCACTCTCGGAGTGGGGGAGCTGTTTTTT

J: TRBJ2-5
V: TRBV11-2
D: TRBD2
size: -
CDR3: CASSLDLGSGRQETQYF
DNA: TGTGCCAGCAGCTTAGATCTGGGTTCCGGGAGGCAAGAGACCCAGTACTTC

J: TRBJ1-4
V: TRBV4-3
D: -
size: -
CDR3: CASSQVAGGRAAEKLFF
DNA: TGCGCCAGCAGCCAAGTCGCCGGGGGGAGGGCGGCTGAAAAACTGTTTTTT

J: TRBJ1-1
V: TRBV2
D: -
size: once
CDR3: CASSLMNTEAFF
DNA: TGTGCCAGCAGTTTAATGAACACTGAAGCTTTCTTT

J: TRBJ2-5
V: TRBV7-9
D: TRBD1
size: -
CDR3: CASSSPGQGAYQYF
DNA: TGTGCCAGCAGCTCTCCGGGACAGGGGGCGTATCAGTACTTC

J: TRBJ2-3
V: TRBV18
D: TRBD1
size: -
CDR3: CASSPGQQDTQYF
DNA: TGTGCCAGCTCGCCGGGACAGCAAGATACGCAGTATTTT

J: TRBJ1-2
V: TRBV6-5
D: TRBD1
size: -
CDR3: CASRGTGVFGYTF
DNA: TGTGCCAGCAGGGGCACAGGGGTTTTTGGCTACACCTTC

J: TRBJ1-4
V: TRBV10-2
D: -
size: -
CDR3: CASSEGAGLMRNEKLFF
DNA: TGCGCCAGCAGTGAGGGGGCGGGATTGATGAGGAATGAAAAACTGTTTTTT

J: TRBJ1-3
V: TRBV18
D: -
size: -
CDR3: CASSPQGRGSGNTIYF
DNA: TGTGCCAGCTCACCTCAGGGCAGGGGCTCTGGAAACACCATATATTTT

J: TRBJ2-7
V: TRBV6-5
D: -
size: few
CDR3: CASTGRLGFPGEQYF
DNA: TGTGCCAGCACCGGCCGTCTGGGGTTCCCAGGGGAGCAGTACTTC

J: TRBJ2-7
V: TRBV28
D: TRBD2
size: once
CDR3: CASSMTGTSSDEQYF
DNA: TGTGCCAGCAGTATGACCGGGACTAGTTCTGACGAGCAGTACTTC

J: TRBJ2-5
V: TRBV5-8
D: -
size: -
CDR3: CASSLAKGIWGETQYF
DNA: TGTGCCAGCAGCTTGGCCAAAGGGATTTGGGGCGAGACCCAGTACTTC

J: TRBJ1-5
V: TRBV15
D: -
size: -
CDR3: CATSRDLALNRPRNQPQHF
DNA: TGTGCCACCAGCAGAGATCTGGCTTTGAACCGACCTAGAAATCAGCCCCAGCATTTT

J: TRBJ2-3
V: TRBV7-9
D: TRBD2
size: once
CDR3: CASSPPHSRGAPHIDTQYF
DNA: TGTGCCAGCAGCCCCCCTCACTCGCGGGGGGCTCCCCACATAGATACGCAGTATTTT

J: TRBJ2-7
V: TRBV5-4
D: TRBD2
size: -
CDR3: CASSFRTSFTGVSYEQYF
DNA: TGTGCCAGCAGCTTCCGGACTAGCTTCACGGGGGTCTCCTACGAGCAGTACTTC

J: TRBJ2-5
V: TRBV30
D: TRBD2
size: -
CDR3: CAWQERGGLRETQYF
DNA: TGTGCCTGGCAAGAGCGGGGGGGCCTCAGAGAGACCCAGTACTTC

J: TRBJ2-1
V: TRBV27
D: TRBD1
size: -
CDR3: CASSFPGQGSNEQFF
DNA: TGTGCCAGCAGTTTCCCGGGACAGGGGAGCAATGAGCAGTTCTTC

J: TRBJ1-1
V: TRBV19
D: -
size: -
CDR3: CASSQGGASAFF
DNA: TGTGCCAGTAGTCAAGGGGGGGCTTCGGCTTTCTTT